This TCR beta chain was sequenced in a study of T-cell reconstitution after alpha-beta-depleted transplantation in children. Study-level results: T-cell numbers and diversity, one year after transplant, stemmed largely from T cells that were newly produced. Diversity of TCRbeta at day 60 was high in some patients, arising from surviving recipient T cells and thymic progenitors. The origin of alpha-beta T cells about two months after transplant was reportedly several hundred expanded graft clones.

Unique molecular identifiers were used in preparing the TCRbeta library. Each CDR3 protein is one row after TCRdb ran MiXCR on the PCR reads. Of 610,000 or so distinct CDR3 sequences listed, roughly a quarter are singletons. The V and J ends lost 6 bases and 0 bases, in that order; junction bases with no gene match: 2. Germline V gene lookup returns CDR1 SGHDN and CDR2 FVKESK. The CDR3 is 15 amino acids. Comment on this clonotype: What it binds is unknown.

This chain connects TRBV14 to TRBJ2-3, with 11 bases matching TRBD2. The receptor was derived from a boy in the first two years of life with Wiskott-Aldrich syndrome, due to receive a stem cell transplant. Material: PBMCs, obtained before TCRalphabeta/CD19-depleted stem cell transplant. CDR3 bases: TGTGCCAGCAGAATAGCGGGAGGGAGCACAGATACGCAGTATTTT. This translates into CASRIAGGSTDTQYF.